This T cell receptor beta chain was sequenced for a study of blood T cell repertoires in COVID-19. As for the study in general: The United States, Italy and Spain provided the acute and convalescent COVID-19 samples. T cells, B-cell-depleted T cells, or PBMCs supplied cDNA or gDNA.

In the source study's methods: From reference gene primer amplification, estimates of nucleated cell counts were derived. Here immunoSEQ multiplex PCR was the method, and the copy in TCRdb shows in-frame clones only, minus some. The D gene and trimming were derived from the DNA, and the V and J assignments and clone size from that table. The sample includes more than 300,000 clones, more than 85% of them seen just once. V lost 7 bases, J lost 7 bases, and 14 bases lay in between. Germline CDR1 reads SGHNT; CDR2 reads YYREEE (reference sequence). This CDR3 contains 13 residues. The source is a woman in her twenties or thirties who had recovered from COVID-19. Sequenced input: PBMCs or T cells enriched from blood (not recorded which). The chain combines TRBV5-4 with TRBJ2-2, with a possible D match to TRBD2 (7 bases). The CDR3 coding sequence is TGTGCCAGCGGTAGGGGGGGAAGCGGGGAGCTGTTTTTT. It encodes CASGRGGSGELFF.